The 2 T cell receptor beta chains reported below all come from one sample, sequenced in a study of blood T cell repertoires in COVID-19. The data were produced by immunoSEQ multiplex PCR, yet TCRdb's version contains in-frame clones alone and is incomplete. This table holds 70,000 to 100,000 clones, 88% found once. Specimen: peripheral blood. The receptors derive from a human donor in a cohort sampled during active COVID-19.

The chain joins TRBV19 to TRBJ1-2; 12 positions match TRBD1. The CDR3 covers 15 residues. J lost 4 bases, V lost 7 bases, and 7 bases had no gene match. From germline, CDR1 is LNHDA and CDR2 SQIVND (reference sequence). DNA of the CDR3: TGTGCCAGTACCCCGCGGGACAGGGGGCCCTATGGCTACACCTTC. It encodes CASTPRDRGPYGYTF.

This sequence joins TRBV28 and TRBJ1-6; D not resolved. CDR3 length equals 12 residues. Trimming left V 4 bases short and J 5 bases short, with 3 bases between. In germline, CDR1 is MDHEN, CDR2 SYDVKM. The CDR3 DNA is TGTGCCAGCAGTTCTAATAATTCACCCCTCCACTTT. Protein: CASSSNNSPLHF.